This TCR beta chain is from a study of post-analysis software for immune sequencing data. Points on this clonotype: The antigen is not known.

TCR beta cDNA libraries included unique molecular identifiers. cDNA molecules numbering 400,000 to 550,000 came from roughly 1 to 10 million T cells. TCRdb independently ran MiXCR on the PCR reads; one entry per CDR3 protein. The sample includes a few hundred thousand distinct CDR3 sequences, around 34% seen only once; the top ten take 4.5% to 7.5%. Germline V CDR1 and CDR2: PRHDT, FYEKMQ (reference sequence). The CDR3 length is 15 residues. V was cut by 4 bases and J by 11 bases, with 23 bases left in between. Study-wide points: Patients had higher frequencies than controls of roughly 5 TRBV segments, including TRBV5-6, TRBV5-1 and TRBV20-1. Controls significantly exceeded multiple sclerosis patients in normalized Chao1 diversity.

Sequencing was done on a sample of blood. The V gene is TRBV13, the J gene TRBJ2-5; D might be TRBD1 or TRBD2, each matching 5 bases. This sequence originates from a girl aged 2 to 17 with multiple sclerosis. The CDR3 loop is CASSSPLGVFDKQYF. For the CDR3, the DNA is TGTGCCAGCAGCTCCCCACTAGGGGTCTTCGACAAGCAGTACTTC.